What follows are 31 T cell receptor beta chains derived from one specimen sequenced in a study of OX40 agonist ivuxolimab in advanced cancers. Library construction relied on the immunoSEQ multiplex PCR assay. Here the immuneACCESS table is served through TCRdb, limited to in-frame sequences with V and J called. Missing clones are a known gap in these copies; in checked studies unresolved V genes cover under half, and the rest lacks a known reason. The sample table contains tens of thousands of clones; only one count was recorded for nearly 90% of them. Of the sample, over 8.5% is held by the ten largest clones. The sample consisted of CD4+ or CD8+ T cells sorted from blood, taken in a trial of the OX40 agonist ivuxolimab. The source is an adult with an advanced solid tumor such as melanoma, head and neck, liver or kidney cancer.

CDR3 sequence (DNA): TGTGCCAGCAGTCCTCCACAGGGGAATTCCTACGAGCAGTACGTC. Amino acid sequence: CASSPPQGNSYEQYV. The chain couples TRBV2 to TRBJ2-7; TRBD1 matches at 7 bases. The V and J ends lost 5 bases and 1 base, in that order; junction bases with no gene match: 8. Per the germline V gene, CDR1 is SNHLY and CDR2 is FYNNEI. The CDR3 is 15 residues long.

The table lists this clone with a count of one. The V gene is TRBV2, the J gene TRBJ2-1, with 9 bases lining up with TRBD2. Trimming at V came to 9 bases and at J to 3 bases, leaving 9 bases not matched to a gene. The CDR3 sequence is 15 residues long. CDR1 is SNHLY and CDR2 is FYNNEI in the germline V gene. The CDR3 nucleotides read TGTGCCAGTGGGGATAGCGGGGGAAGCTACAATGAGCAGTTCTTC. It specifies CASGDSGGSYNEQFF. Looking up the rest from reference TRBV2 and TRBJ2-1 gives the full variable domain: EPEVTQTPSHQVTQMGQEVILRCVPISNHLYFYWYRQILGQKVEFLVSFYNNEISEKSEIFDDQFSVERPDGSNFTLKIRSTKLEDSAMYFCASGDSGGSYNEQFFGPGTRLTVL.

The rearrangement links TRBV6-5 to TRBJ1-1, with TRBD1 matching 9 bases. With V trimmed by 6 bases and J by 7 bases, 9 bases remained unmatched. Germline loops: CDR1 MNHEY, CDR2 SVGAGI. There are 14 residues in the CDR3. Here the CDR3 DNA reads TGTGCCAGCAGCCCACAGGGGGCATGGGATGAAGCTTTCTTT. This translates into CASSPQGAWDEAFF.

The chain joins TRBV5-1 to TRBJ1-1, with 7 bases aligning to TRBD1. Trimming removed 4 bases from V and 8 bases from J; junction bases left unmatched: 8. Looked up from germline, CDR1 is SGHRS and CDR2 is YFSETQ. This CDR3 has 13 amino acids. The CDR3 bases are TGCGCCAGCAGCCTGACCGGACAGGAGGAAGCTTTCTTT. It yields the protein CASSLTGQEEAFF.

This clone was seen just once. V is TRBV5-1 and J is TRBJ1-4, with D uncertain. V dropped 0 bases and J dropped 2 bases, with 11 bases sitting between them. CDR3 length: 16 residues. The V gene's germline CDR1 is SGHRS and CDR2 YFSETQ. The CDR3, as DNA: TGCGCCAGCAGCTTGGCCGAGAGTTATACTAATGAAAAACTGTTTTTT. Amino acids: CASSLAESYTNEKLFF.

Only one count was recorded for this clone. J is TRBJ1-2 and V is TRBV7-9; weak D call: TRBD1 (5 bases). Germline V CDR1 and CDR2: SEHNR, FQNEAQ (reference sequence). The CDR3 spans 18 residues. V lost 5 bases to trimming and J lost 0 bases, with 22 bases between them. CDR3 amino acids: CASSPRAGRFTTNYGYTF. The DNA for the CDR3 is TGTGCCAGCAGCCCCAGGGCGGGGAGGTTCACCACTAACTATGGCTACACCTTC.

This chain uses TRBV6-1 with TRBJ2-3; 11 bases map to TRBD2. V dropped 0 bases and J dropped 1; count of bases not matched to a gene: 6. The CDR3 totals 18 residues. Germline CDR1 reads MNHNS; CDR2 reads SASEGT. The CDR3, as DNA: TGTGCCAGCAGTGAAGCGCTAGCGGGGGGCGAAGGCACAGATACGCAGTATTTT. Translation gives CASSEALAGGEGTDTQYF.

The rearrangement links TRBV11-3 to TRBJ1-1, with no clear D. Germline lookup yields CDR1 SGHNT and CDR2 YENEEA. CDR3 length: 13 amino acids. Trimming removed 1 base from V and 6 bases from J, with 9 bases in between. CDR3 protein: CASSLARTSEAFF. The CDR3 bases are TGTGCCAGCAGCTTAGCTCGGACCTCTGAAGCTTTCTTT.

The chain combines TRBV7-2 with TRBJ2-3; D is ambiguous. Trimming pared 4 bases from V and 6 bases from J, leaving 11 bases between. From germline, CDR1 is SGHTA and CDR2 FQGNSA. The CDR3 runs 13 residues. DNA of the CDR3: TGTGCCAGCAGCTCCCCCCTGGGGGATACGCAGTATTTT. It yields the protein CASSSPLGDTQYF.

This rearrangement joins TRBV28 to TRBJ1-1; 10 bases match TRBD1. Germline V lookup: CDR1 MDHEN, CDR2 SYDVKM. This CDR3 contains 15 residues. After removal of 6 bases from V and 4 bases from J, the junction contained 8 bases not matched to a gene. CDR3 DNA: TGTGCCAGCAGATCCCCGGGACAGGGGATCACTGAAGCTTTCTTT. It translates to CASRSPGQGITEAFF.

This chain connects TRBV27 to TRBJ1-2; maybe TRBD1 (5 bases). The CDR3 length is 15 residues. Germline V CDR1 and CDR2: MNHEY, SMNVEV (reference sequence). V gave up 4 bases and J gave up 6 bases, with 18 bases separating them. CDR3 nucleotide sequence: TGTGCCAGCAGTTCCCTTATAGTCGACAGCGATGGCTACACCTTC. As protein: CASSSLIVDSDGYTF.

V is TRBV7-6 and J is TRBJ2-3; TRBD2 might be the D (6 bases). The length of the CDR3 is 14 residues. Between the trimmed V and J ends, which lost 5 bases and 5 bases, there was a span of 14 bases. Germline CDR1 SGHVS, CDR2 FNYEAQ. DNA of the CDR3: TGTGCCAGCAGCCTTGGAGGGCCGGGAGATACGCAGTATTTT. Its protein is CASSLGGPGDTQYF. The whole variable domain, filled in from reference TRBV7-6 and TRBJ2-3, reads GAGVSQSPRYKVTKRGQDVALRCDPISGHVSLYWYRQALGQGPEFLTYFNYEAQQDKSGLPNDRFSAERPEGSISTLTIQRTEQRDSAMYRCASSLGGPGDTQYFGPGTRLTVL.

This sequence joins TRBV19 and TRBJ1-3; a possible D gene is TRBD1 (6 bases). This CDR3 is 15 amino acids long. The germline gives CDR1 LNHDA, CDR2 SQIVND (reference sequence). Trimming removed 6 bases at V and 4 bases at J, with 16 bases between. This chain's CDR3 is CASSAISGDGNTIYF. CDR3 DNA: TGTGCCAGTAGCGCTATCTCAGGGGACGGAAACACCATATATTTT.

The chain employs TRBV30 and TRBJ2-5, with TRBD2 identical over 13 bases. Germline loops: CDR1 GTSNPN, CDR2 SVGIG (reference sequence). The CDR3 runs to 15 residues. Trimming removed 0 bases from V and 4 bases from J; junction bases left unmatched: 2. CDR3 amino acids: CAWSVRLAGGETQYF. CDR3 in DNA: TGTGCCTGGAGTGTACGACTAGCGGGAGGAGAGACCCAGTACTTC.

V usage is TRBV29-1 and J usage is TRBJ1-4, with a possible D match to TRBD1 (5 bases). The germline V and J ends were trimmed by 3 bases and 10 bases, with 15 bases remaining between them. The CDR3 has 13 residues. From germline, CDR1 is SQVTM and CDR2 ANQGSEA. The CDR3 sequence is CSVELGDPGKLFF. CDR3 DNA: TGCAGCGTTGAGTTAGGGGATCCTGGAAAACTGTTTTTT. Based on the CDR3 plus reference TRBV29-1 and TRBJ1-4, the full variable domain is SAVISQKPSRDICQRGTSLTIQCQVDSQVTMMFWYRQQPGQSLTLIATANQGSEATYESGFVIDKFPISRPNLTFSTLTVSNMSPEDSSIYLCSVELGDPGKLFFGSGTQLSVL.

This clone was observed a single time. A junction boundary mismatches the germline segment, possibly from a read error. The chain uses TRBV6-4 and TRBJ1-2; TRBD1 might be the D (6 bases). This CDR3 region has 15 residues. Germline CDR1 reads MRHNA; CDR2 reads SNTAGT. CDR3 DNA: TGTGCCAGCAGTTACTCGCCGACAGGTTCCTATGGCTACACCTTC. The encoded protein is CASSYSPTGSYGYTF.

The chain is built from TRBV4-1 and TRBJ1-1, with D possibly being TRBD1 (6 bases). Trimming took 0 bases from V and 6 from J, leaving 17 bases between them. The CDR3 totals 16 residues. CDR1 and CDR2 from the germline V gene are MGHRA and YSYEKL. The CDR3 nucleotides read TGCGCCAGCAGCCAAGAGGGGCAGGGGCTTGTTTCTGAAGCTTTCTTT. It translates to CASSQEGQGLVSEAFF.

This rearrangement joins TRBV9 to TRBJ2-3; D ambiguous. Looked up from germline, CDR1 is SGDLS and CDR2 is YYNGEE. The CDR3 has 16 residues. V lost 0 bases to trimming and J lost 1 base, with 12 bases between them. The CDR3 here is CASSVESVLGTDTQYF. The CDR3 DNA reads as TGTGCCAGCAGCGTAGAGAGTGTTCTAGGCACAGATACGCAGTATTTT. The whole variable domain, remainder taken from reference TRBV9 and TRBJ2-3, is DSGVTQTPKHLITATGQRVTLRCSPRSGDLSVYWYQQSLDQGLQFLIQYYNGEERAKGNILERFSAQQFPDLHSELNLSSLELGDSALYFCASSVESVLGTDTQYFGPGTRLTVL.

The CDR3 loop reads CASSLLLAGTTDTQYF. Written as DNA, the CDR3 is TGTGCCAGCAGTTTATTACTAGCGGGTACCACAGATACGCAGTATTTT. The chain couples TRBV28 to TRBJ2-3, with 9 bases fitting TRBD2. Germline V gene sequence: CDR1 MDHEN, CDR2 SYDVKM. V lost 1 base to trimming and J lost 2 bases; unmatched junction nucleotides: 4. The CDR3 covers 16 residues.

The J gene is TRBJ1-6, the V gene TRBV30; unclear D gene. Germline values: CDR1 GTSNPN, CDR2 SVGIG (reference sequence). The CDR3 sequence is 13 residues long. Trimming removed 0 bases at V and 9 bases at J, with 9 bases between. The CDR3 DNA sequence: TGTGCCTGGAGTGTAACTTGGGGTTCACCCCTCCACTTT. It translates to CAWSVTWGSPLHF.

The chain couples TRBV11-2 to TRBJ2-3; 8 bases match TRBD2. Unmatched junction bases numbered 17, after V lost 4 bases and J lost 8 bases. CDR1 is SGHAT, CDR2 FQNNGV, per germline. This CDR3 spans 17 amino acids. The CDR3 sequence: CASSSLFESGSLATQYF. CDR3 DNA sequence: TGTGCCAGCAGCTCGCTTTTCGAGAGCGGGAGCTTGGCTACGCAGTATTTT.

The genes are TRBV7-8 and TRBJ1-1; 8 bases map to TRBD1. Germline values: CDR1 SGHVS, CDR2 FQNEAQ. Trimming cost V 2 bases and J 1 base; bases outside gene matches: 3. The CDR3 is 15 residues long. The CDR3 DNA sequence: TGTGCCAGCAGCTTAAGGGGACAGGCGAACACTGAAGCTTTCTTT. This gives the protein CASSLRGQANTEAFF.

Comments on this clone: This sample includes further DNA sequences coding for the same CDR3. The rearrangement uses TRBV27 and TRBJ2-1; D gene uncertain. The CDR3 loop spans 12 amino acids. CDR1 and CDR2 from the germline V gene are MNHEY and SMNVEV (reference sequence). Trimming left V 3 bases short and J 3 bases short, with 3 bases between. The CDR3 DNA is TGTGCCAGCAGTTTGAACTACAATGAGCAGTTCTTC. It is translated as CASSLNYNEQFF.

J is TRBJ1-1 and V is TRBV19; 9 bases match TRBD1. Germline V gives CDR1 LNHDA, CDR2 SQIVND (reference sequence). Trimming took 6 bases from V and 3 from J; bases not matched to a gene: 8. This CDR3 comprises 15 residues. The CDR3 sequence is CASRNPGQGYTEAFF. DNA of the CDR3: TGTGCCAGTAGAAATCCGGGACAGGGTTACACTGAAGCTTTCTTT.

The chain carries TRBV21-1 and TRBJ1-5; the table names TRBD1, a call not compared with the DNA. TRBV21-1 is designated a pseudogene. The CDR3 runs 15 residues. CDR3 sequence: CASRPRQRGNQPQHF. As DNA, the CDR3 is TGTGCCAGCAGACCCAGGCAGAGAGGCAATCAGCCCCAGCATTTT.

The rearrangement joins TRBV29-1 to TRBJ1-2; tentative D call: TRBD1 (5 bases). This CDR3 spans 14 amino acids. Germline CDR1 SQVTM, CDR2 ANQGSEA. Trimming cost V 2 bases and J 4 bases, with 14 bases left between them. The CDR3 DNA reads TGCAGCGTTGAACGGTTGGCAGGGAGCTATGGCTACACCTTC. Residues: CSVERLAGSYGYTF.

This chain links TRBV4-3 with TRBJ2-1; TRBD2 matches at 14 bases. The V and J ends lost 3 bases and 8 bases, in that order; junction bases with no gene match: 3. This CDR3 is 15 amino acids long. The germline CDR1 and CDR2 sequences are LGHNA and YSLEER. CDR3 loop: CASSHGTSGSDEQFF. The CDR3 DNA sequence: TGCGCCAGCAGCCACGGGACTAGCGGGAGTGATGAGCAGTTCTTC.

This clone was found many times. The chain recombines TRBV4-3 with TRBJ2-2, with TRBD1 matching 8 bases. The junction had 9 bases not matched to a gene; V was cut back by 0 bases and J by 6 bases. The CDR3 loop spans 17 amino acids. Per germline, CDR1 LGHNA and CDR2 YSLEER. In DNA, the CDR3 is TGCGCCAGCAGCCAAGATTCTCCAGGGGGCGCCCCCGGGGAGCTGTTTTTT. It encodes CASSQDSPGGAPGELFF.

The chain combines TRBV4-1 with TRBJ1-3, with a weak D call TRBD1 (5 bases). V gave up 1 base and J gave up 7 bases, with 8 bases separating them. The CDR3 is 13 residues long. Per the germline V gene, CDR1 is MGHRA and CDR2 is YSYEKL. CDR3 nucleotide sequence: TGCGCCAGCAGCCAAGGGACAAAGAACACCATATATTTT. It translates to CASSQGTKNTIYF.

V gene TRBV7-9 combines with J gene TRBJ2-7, with 9 bases fitting TRBD1. Germline V lookup: CDR1 SEHNR, CDR2 FQNEAQ (reference sequence). The V and J ends lost 5 bases and 5 bases, in that order; junction bases with no gene match: 7. CDR3 length equals 14 residues. CDR3 sequence: CASSQGTGTHEQYV. The CDR3 bases are TGTGCCAGCAGCCAAGGGACAGGGACCCACGAGCAGTACGTC.

CDR3 DNA: TGTGCCAGCAGCTTAGCTCTAGCGGGAGGGGATGAGCAGTTCTTC. Translating it yields CASSLALAGGDEQFF. The rearrangement joins TRBV13 to TRBJ2-1; 12 nucleotides align to TRBD2. There are 15 residues in the CDR3. V trimming: 1 base; J trimming: 8 bases; junction bases outside the gene matches: 3. Germline loops: CDR1 PRHDT, CDR2 FYEKMQ (reference sequence).